Following are 26 T cell receptor beta chains from one sample sequenced in a study of blood T cell repertoires in COVID-19. Using immunoSEQ multiplex PCR, the repertoire was profiled, and TCRdb retains in-frame clones only, with some absent. Here the sample spans some 250,000 clones, about 89% being singletons. Material for sequencing was PBMCs or T cells enriched from blood (not recorded which). The origin of the receptors is a man in his forties or fifties who had recovered from COVID-19.

The rearrangement links TRBV10-3 to TRBJ2-7; D is unresolved. This CDR3 region has 12 residues. Per the germline V gene, CDR1 is ENHRY and CDR2 is SYGVKD. V lost 6 bases to trimming and J lost 7 bases, with 13 bases between them. CDR3 protein: CAISPDLREQYF. CDR3 coding DNA: TGTGCCATCAGCCCCGACTTGCGGGAGCAGTACTTC.

The V and J genes are TRBV19 and TRBJ2-1; 7 nucleotides align to TRBD2. In germline, CDR1 is LNHDA, CDR2 SQIVND (reference sequence). Losses at the gene ends were 5 bases for V and 1 base for J; bases not matched to a gene: 2. This CDR3 contains 14 residues. The DNA for the CDR3 is TGTGCCAGTAGTGGGGGGGATTCCTACAATGAGCAGTTCTTC. It specifies CASSGGDSYNEQFF.

CDR3 residues: CASSSGQGNSPGLKYF. For the CDR3, the DNA is TGCGCCAGCAGCTCTGGACAGGGTAACTCTCCGGGACTAAAGTACTTC. This chain connects TRBV5-1 to TRBJ2-4; D may be TRBD1 (8 bases). The V gene's germline CDR1 is SGHRS and CDR2 YFSETQ. The CDR3 contains 16 residues. With 3 bases removed from V and 14 bases from J, the gap between germline ends came to 27 bases.

The chain recombines TRBV11-2 with TRBJ1-2; 10 bases map to TRBD1. This CDR3 is built from 15 residues. Losses at the gene ends were 5 bases for V and 8 bases for J; bases not matched to a gene: 11. Germline CDR1 is SGHAT and CDR2 is FQNNGV. CDR3: CASSIGQGGSIGYTF. The CDR3 DNA follows: TGTGCCAGCAGCATAGGACAGGGGGGCTCTATCGGCTACACCTTC.

The chain's CDR3 is CSASRGQMVEKLFF. DNA of the CDR3: TGCAGTGCTAGTAGGGGACAGATGGTTGAAAAACTGTTTTTT. The V and J genes are TRBV20-1 and TRBJ1-4; 7 bases match TRBD1. Germline values: CDR1 DFQATT, CDR2 SNEGSKA (reference sequence). There are 14 residues in the CDR3. V was clipped by 3 bases and J by 7 bases; unmatched bases: 8.

This chain uses TRBV20-1 with TRBJ2-1; tentatively, D is TRBD1 (6 bases). The germline gives CDR1 DFQATT, CDR2 SNEGSKA (reference sequence). The CDR3 loop spans 14 amino acids. The V end lost 3 bases, the J end lost 7 bases, and 16 bases lay between the germline ends. The CDR3 protein is CSASGPGQTNEQFF. The CDR3 DNA sequence: TGCAGTGCTAGTGGCCCGGGACAAACGAATGAGCAGTTCTTC.

The chain couples TRBV12-3 or TRBV12-4 to TRBJ1-5; D possibly corresponds to TRBD1 (5 bases). V dropped 6 bases and J dropped 6 bases, with 9 bases sitting between them. The CDR3 covers 12 residues. CDR3 loop: CASRGGVQPQHF. The CDR3, as DNA: TGTGCCAGCAGGGGAGGGGTTCAGCCCCAGCATTTT.

This sequence joins TRBV18 and TRBJ2-3; D is perhaps TRBD1 (5 bases). Germline assignment: CDR1 KGHSH and CDR2 LQKENI. The CDR3 is made up of 16 amino acids. V was cut by 5 bases and J by 2 bases, with 17 bases left in between. The CDR3: CASSTNGQGPTDTQYF. The CDR3, as DNA: TGTGCCAGCTCAACTAATGGCCAGGGTCCCACAGATACGCAGTATTTT.

This CDR3 reads CASSRGGVFYEQYF. Written as DNA, the CDR3 is TGTGCCAGCAGCCGGGGAGGGGTGTTCTACGAGCAGTACTTC. The rearrangement links TRBV7-9 to TRBJ2-7, with 7 bases identical to TRBD2. The CDR3 runs 14 residues. V trimming: 5 bases; J trimming: 3 bases; junction bases outside the gene matches: 7. Germline CDR1 SEHNR, CDR2 FQNEAQ (reference sequence).

The CDR3, as DNA: TGTGCCAGCAGCCAAGGTTCGGGGGTAAACATTCAGTACTTC. Its protein is CASSQGSGVNIQYF. The chain links TRBV4-2 to TRBJ2-4; TRBD2 might be the D (6 bases). The CDR3 spans 14 residues. The ends were cut back, 1 base at V and 6 bases at J, with 10 bases in the middle. Germline V gene lookup returns CDR1 LGHNA and CDR2 YNFKEQ.

The chain employs TRBV7-9 and TRBJ2-2, with TRBD1 identical over 8 bases. CDR3 size: 16 residues. From germline, CDR1 is SEHNR and CDR2 FQNEAQ (reference sequence). J was trimmed by 10 bases and V by 1 base; bases with no gene match: 11. CDR3 sequence reads: CASSLGWTGYSKELFF. The DNA of the CDR3 is TGTGCCAGCAGCTTAGGCTGGACAGGGTACTCGAAGGAGCTGTTTTTT.

This chain uses TRBV9 with TRBJ2-1; 13 nucleotides line up with TRBD2. CDR3 size: 16 residues. Looked up from germline, CDR1 is SGDLS and CDR2 is YYNGEE. V was clipped by 0 bases and J by 4 bases; unmatched bases: 1. The CDR3 DNA sequence: TGTGCCAGCAGCGTAGGACTAGCGGGAGGATACAATGAGCAGTTCTTC. It is translated as CASSVGLAGGYNEQFF.

V usage is TRBV30 and J usage is TRBJ1-5, with D possibly matching TRBD1 (5 bases). Trimming took off 2 bases at V and 1 base at J, with 9 bases between the two ends. From germline, CDR1 is GTSNPN and CDR2 SVGIG (reference sequence). CDR3 length equals 14 residues. The CDR3, as DNA: TGTGCCTGGAGTAAGGGGTTGAGCAATCAGCCCCAGCATTTT. Its translation is CAWSKGLSNQPQHF.

The chain combines TRBV29-1 with TRBJ1-1; tentatively, D is TRBD1 (6 bases). CDR3 length equals 13 residues. The V gene's germline CDR1 is SQVTM and CDR2 ANQGSEA. Trimming cost V 6 bases and J 3 bases, with 14 bases left between them. As DNA, the CDR3 is TGCAGCGTGGAAAACAGGGCCGACACTGAAGCTTTCTTT. It encodes CSVENRADTEAFF.

The chain links TRBV18 to TRBJ2-7, with 8 nucleotides matching TRBD1. CDR1 KGHSH and CDR2 LQKENI come from the germline V gene. After removal of 3 bases from V and 6 bases from J, the junction contained 10 bases not matched to a gene. The CDR3 runs to 15 residues. CDR3 region: CASSPVSDRDSEQYF. In nucleotides, the CDR3 is TGTGCCAGCTCACCCGTCTCGGACAGGGATAGCGAGCAGTACTTC.

A remark on this clone: The junction and the germline gene differ at one end; a read error may be behind it. This rearrangement joins TRBV7-7 to TRBJ2-1; 8 bases map to TRBD1. Germline V gene sequence: CDR1 SSHAT, CDR2 FNYEAQ (reference sequence). This CDR3 has 16 residues. The CDR3 sequence: CASSLRGDRGRGEQFF. The CDR3 DNA reads TGTGCTAGCAGCTTAAGGGGAGACAGGGGAAGGGGTGAGCAGTTCTTC.

The chain recombines TRBV11-3 with TRBJ1-1; D is uncertain. The V gene's germline CDR1 is SGHNT and CDR2 YENEEA. Trimming shortened V by 0 bases and J by 4 bases, and 9 bases separated the two germline ends. This CDR3 contains 14 residues. The CDR3 DNA reads TGTGCCAGCAGCTTAGATATGGGGAGCACTGAAGCTTTCTTT. Encoded protein: CASSLDMGSTEAFF.

The genes are TRBV19 and TRBJ1-3; a weak D match, TRBD1 (6 bases). The CDR3 has 16 amino acids. In germline, CDR1 is LNHDA, CDR2 SQIVND (reference sequence). Trimming removed 3 bases at V and 3 bases at J, with 15 bases between. The CDR3 DNA follows: TGTGCCAGTAGTATTACAAAACAGGGTGTTGGAAACACCATATATTTT. This codes for CASSITKQGVGNTIYF.

The V gene is TRBV11-2, the J gene TRBJ2-1; no firm D call. Germline V CDR1 and CDR2: SGHAT, FQNNGV. Trimming stripped 5 bases from V and 8 bases from J, with 7 bases between. The CDR3 has 11 residues. DNA of the CDR3: TGTGCCAGCAGCAAAATCGATGAGCAGTTCTTC. Its protein is CASSKIDEQFF. The full variable domain, with the rest looked up from reference TRBV11-2 and TRBJ2-1, is EAGVAQSPRYKIIEKRQSVAFWCNPISGHATLYWYQQILGQGPKLLIQFQNNGVVDDSQLPKDRFSAERLKGVDSTLKIQPAKLEDSAVYLCASSKIDEQFFGPGTRLTVL.

This rearrangement joins TRBV28 to TRBJ2-7; D is unclear. V was shortened by 1 base and J by 0 bases, with 10 bases between the two germline ends. CDR3 length: 15 amino acids. Germline values: CDR1 MDHEN, CDR2 SYDVKM. The CDR3 sequence is CASSLSRLFSYEQYF. In nucleotides, the CDR3 is TGTGCCAGCAGTTTATCTAGGCTCTTCTCCTACGAGCAGTACTTC.

About this clone: Other DNA sequences in the sample encode the same CDR3. V is TRBV5-1 and J is TRBJ1-1, with a possible D match to TRBD1 (6 bases). The V gene lost 3 bases and the J gene lost 1 base, with 7 bases spanning the gap. CDR3 size: 13 residues. CDR1 is SGHRS, CDR2 YFSETQ, per germline. CDR3 residues: CASSWGQNTEAFF. The CDR3 DNA reads as TGCGCCAGCAGCTGGGGGCAGAACACTGAAGCTTTCTTT. Complete variable domain (other parts from reference TRBV5-1 and TRBJ1-1): KAGVTQTPRYLIKTRGQQVTLSCSPISGHRSVSWYQQTPGQGLQFLFEYFSETQRNKGNFPGRFSGRQFSNSRSEMNVSTLELGDSALYLCASSWGQNTEAFFGQGTRLTVV.

The chain has TRBV30 and TRBJ1-1, with D perhaps matching TRBD1 (5 bases). This CDR3 contains 11 residues. V was cut by 8 bases and J by 3 bases, with 10 bases left in between. CDR1 is GTSNPN, CDR2 SVGIG, per germline (reference sequence). The CDR3 DNA reads as TGTGCCGGCGGGGACTACACTGAAGCTTTCTTT. It specifies CAGGDYTEAFF.

V is TRBV5-1 and J is TRBJ2-1; 11 positions agree with TRBD2. The CDR3 is made up of 15 amino acids. Germline assignment: CDR1 SGHRS and CDR2 YFSETQ. The V gene end was trimmed by 4 bases and the J gene end by 10 bases; junction bases not matched to a gene: 10. The CDR3 loop is CASSGGTSGEGEQFF. In nucleotides, the CDR3 is TGCGCCAGCAGCGGTGGGACTAGCGGAGAGGGGGAGCAGTTCTTC.

The chain is built from TRBV28 and TRBJ1-1, with TRBD1 matching over 11 bases. Germline loops: CDR1 MDHEN, CDR2 SYDVKM. CDR3 length: 19 amino acids. V lost 5 bases and J lost 0; bases outside the gene matches: 14. Here the CDR3 DNA reads TGTGCCAGCAGTCAACAGCAATGGGACAGGGGGATGTTGAACACTGAAGCTTTCTTT. It specifies CASSQQQWDRGMLNTEAFF. The full variable domain, rest sourced from reference TRBV28 and TRBJ1-1, is DVKVTQSSRYLVKRTGEKVFLECVQDMDHENMFWYRQDPGLGLRLIYFSYDVKMKEKGDIPEGYSVSREKKERFSLILESASTNQTSMYLCASSQQQWDRGMLNTEAFFGQGTRLTVV.

The J gene is TRBJ2-4, the V gene TRBV20-1, with 8 bases identical to TRBD2. Unmatched junction bases numbered 11, after V lost 3 bases and J lost 10 bases. The CDR3 has 14 amino acids. The germline gives CDR1 DFQATT, CDR2 SNEGSKA (reference sequence). This CDR3 is CSASETSAGGIQYF. CDR3 nucleotides: TGCAGTGCTAGTGAGACTAGCGCCGGGGGAATTCAGTACTTC.

This chain links TRBV21-1 with TRBJ1-6. TRBV21-1 is a pseudogene. This CDR3 has 17 residues. The chain's CDR3 is CASSNGLPHSYNSPLHF. The CDR3 DNA follows: TGTGCCAGCAGCAACGGTCTTCCTCACTCCTATAATTCACCCCTCCACTTT.